The clone carrying this TCR beta chain was picked up many times. Building of the TCR beta libraries involved iRepertoire HTBI primers and Arm-PCR of CDR3 regions. Each CDR3 protein is one row after TCRdb ran MiXCR on the multiplex PCR reads. Here the sample spans approximately 350,000 distinct CDR3 sequences, around 17% being singletons. V was clipped by 2 bases and J by 6 bases, with 17 bases between them. The CDR3 is 15 residues long. Germline V gives CDR1 SGHDT, CDR2 YYEEEE. Time point denoted: newly diagnosed GD, antithyroid drugs for less than 3 months. Making the TCR library involved RNA that had been extracted from PBMCs. These data come from a study of regulatory T cells in long-lasting Graves disease. About the research overall: Graves' patients (newly diagnosed) had been on antithyroid drugs under 3 months.

These sequences were also reported in another study, on T cells in Graves' hyperthyroidism and ophthalmopathy. That paper adds: Blood held most thyroid clonotypes expanded above 0.001 frequency. The authors' 13 V-J model separated ophthalmopathy from stable hyperthyroidism. Ophthalmopathy was predicted by the model a median of roughly 6 months ahead of onset.

This clonotype was sampled from a man in his forties with Graves disease. Sequences were derived from peripheral blood mononuclear cells (PBMCs), sampled at new diagnosis, from a patient treated with antithyroid drugs. V gene TRBV5-6 combines with J gene TRBJ1-1; the D gene is possibly TRBD1 (6 bases). Written as DNA, the CDR3 is TGTGCCAGCAGCTTCGTCGGGGGGGCCAGTTCTGAAGCTTTCTTT. Its translation: CASSFVGGASSEAFF.